Reported below is one T cell receptor (beta chain). Together with a sample-barcoded 5' primer, a J-beta primer mix was included in a second PCR lasting about 6 to 11 cycles. TCRdb analysed the 5' RACE reads with MiXCR anew, one entry per CDR3 protein. The repertoire includes roughly 700,000 distinct CDR3 sequences, roughly 50% of them detected once, and 25% to 35% sits in the top ten. Germline V lookup: CDR1 MDHEN, CDR2 SYDVKM. V was cut by 6 bases and J by 2 bases, with 14 bases left in between. The CDR3 runs to 14 residues. The sample belongs to a study of blood T cells in healthy people across ages.

Sequenced input: blood. The chain links TRBV28 to TRBJ2-7; TRBD2 might be the D (5 bases). The clonotype originates from a woman in her sixties in good health. CDR3 loop: CASSPVQRAYEQYF. The DNA for the CDR3 is TGTGCCAGCAGCCCGGTCCAGAGGGCCTACGAGCAGTACTTC.